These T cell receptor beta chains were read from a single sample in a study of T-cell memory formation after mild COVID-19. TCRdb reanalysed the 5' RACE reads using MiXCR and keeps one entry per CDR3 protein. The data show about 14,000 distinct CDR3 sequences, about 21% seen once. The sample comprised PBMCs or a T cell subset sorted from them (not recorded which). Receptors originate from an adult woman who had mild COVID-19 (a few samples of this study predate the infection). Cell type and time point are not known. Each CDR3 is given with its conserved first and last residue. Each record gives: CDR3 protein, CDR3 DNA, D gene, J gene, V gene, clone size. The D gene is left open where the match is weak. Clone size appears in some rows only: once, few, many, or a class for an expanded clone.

CASSLDWRTDTQYF TGTGCCAGCAGCTTGGATTGGCGCACAGATACGCAGTATTTT - TRBJ2-3 TRBV5-6 medium-sized
CASSQPEGRFWYEQYF TGTGCCAGCAGTCAGCCGGAGGGCCGGTTCTGGTACGAGCAGTACTTC - TRBJ2-7 TRBV6-2/TRBV6-3 once
CASSQGRMSSYEQYF TGCGCCAGCAGCCAAGGACGGATGAGCTCCTACGAGCAGTACTTC - TRBJ2-7 TRBV4-3 many
CASRQGGTDNSPLHF TGTGCCAGCAGGCAGGGAGGGACAGATAATTCACCCCTCCACTTT TRBD1 TRBJ1-6 TRBV2 many
CASSYATSGSHTGSYNEQFF TGTGCCAGCAGTTACGCGACTAGCGGGAGTCATACCGGCTCCTACAATGAGCAGTTCTTC TRBD2 TRBJ2-1 TRBV6-6 many
CSAIPVGNGYTF TGCAGTGCTATACCCGTTGGAAATGGCTACACCTTC - TRBJ1-2 TRBV20-1 many
CASSQDLRGGYLYNEQFF TGTGCCAGCAGCCAAGATCTCAGGGGCGGGTACCTCTACAATGAGCAGTTCTTC - TRBJ2-1 TRBV4-2 many
CASPPRPGVGELFF TGTGCCAGCCCCCCCCGCCCAGGGGTCGGGGAGCTGTTTTTT - TRBJ2-2 TRBV3-1 -
CASSLTGRAYGYTF TGTGCCAGCAGCTTGACAGGGAGGGCGTATGGCTACACCTTC - TRBJ1-2 TRBV5-6 many
CSARDYLHNQPQHF TGCAGTGCTAGAGATTATCTCCACAATCAGCCCCAGCATTTT - TRBJ1-5 TRBV20-1 many